The 27 T cell receptor beta chains presented below share a single source sample, sequenced in a study of T cell repertoires in cytomegalovirus infection. TCRdb passed the reads through MiXCR, listing each CDR3 protein once. Seen here are 200,000 to 300,000 distinct CDR3 sequences, about 7% observed once, and the top ten hold about 6.5%. The sequencing input was PBMCs. The receptors originated from a human donor in good health (CMV status not recorded). Some clones in this sample may be carry-over from other donors' samples.

This clonotype was counted at least ten times. V usage is TRBV14 and J usage is TRBJ2-5; D may match TRBD1 or TRBD2 (5 bases each). The CDR3 runs to 17 residues. Trimming shortened V by 0 bases and J by 9 bases, and 23 bases separated the two germline ends. CDR1 SGHDN and CDR2 FVKESK come from the germline V gene. CDR3 sequence reads: CASSQDWGPSVVVPQYF. CDR3 in DNA: TGTGCCAGCAGCCAAGATTGGGGACCGTCAGTGGTCGTGCCCCAGTACTTC.

This clonotype was counted many times. The chain recombines TRBV20-1 with TRBJ1-5, with D possibly matching TRBD1 (6 bases). Germline values: CDR1 DFQATT, CDR2 SNEGSKA (reference sequence). V lost 4 bases to trimming and J lost 0 bases, with 13 bases between them. This CDR3 contains 15 residues. The CDR3 reads CSAIRDIYSNQPQHF. In nucleotides, the CDR3 is TGCAGTGCTATTCGGGACATTTATAGCAATCAGCCCCAGCATTTT.

This clonotype occurred many times. The chain joins TRBV20-1 to TRBJ2-7; D gene uncertain. The CDR3 runs 11 residues. CDR1 and CDR2 from the germline V gene are DFQATT and SNEGSKA (reference sequence). The V end was cut by 2 bases, the J end by 10 bases, with 12 bases between. DNA of the CDR3: TGCAGTGCTAGATGGCTGACCTCTCAGTACTTC. This sequence encodes CSARWLTSQYF.

In this sample, this clonotype turned up many times. This rearrangement joins TRBV11-2 to TRBJ2-4, with a tentative D call TRBD1 (6 bases). The CDR3 is 15 amino acids. V gave up 5 bases and J gave up 8 bases, with 19 bases separating them. Germline CDR1 SGHAT, CDR2 FQNNGV. CDR3 in DNA: TGTGCCAGCAGCCCCGTGGGGGCCCGTGGGGACATTCAGTACTTC. This translates into CASSPVGARGDIQYF.

This clonotype occurred many times. The V call is TRBV4-1, the J call TRBJ1-5; D call uncertain. This CDR3 is 14 amino acids long. Germline V gene lookup returns CDR1 MGHRA and CDR2 YSYEKL. V lost 0 bases and J lost 5, with 8 bases in between. CDR3 nucleotide sequence: TGCGCCAGCAGCCAAGAGAGCCAGCATCAGCCCCAGCATTTT. Encoded protein: CASSQESQHQPQHF.

This clonotype was detected many times. The chain employs TRBV20-1 and TRBJ2-3; D call uncertain. Germline V lookup: CDR1 DFQATT, CDR2 SNEGSKA (reference sequence). This CDR3 contains 13 residues. V lost 4 bases and J lost 6, with 14 bases in between. The DNA of the CDR3 is TGCAGTGCTATTCGAAAGTCGGCGGATACGCAGTATTTT. Amino acid sequence: CSAIRKSADTQYF.

This clonotype was counted many times. This chain links TRBV7-2 with TRBJ1-2; D not resolved. Germline CDR1 is SGHTA and CDR2 is FQGNSA. V dropped 1 base and J dropped 2 bases, with 8 bases sitting between them. This CDR3 region has 14 residues. Here the CDR3 reads CASSLGSENYGYTF. The CDR3 nucleotides read TGTGCCAGCAGCTTAGGCAGCGAGAACTATGGCTACACCTTC.

The gene calls are TRBV29-1 and TRBJ1-5; D ambiguous. The CDR3 is 11 residues long. With 5 bases removed from V and 4 bases from J, the gap between germline ends came to 6 bases. Germline values: CDR1 SQVTM, CDR2 ANQGSEA. The CDR3 DNA reads TGCAGCGTTCGGGCAAATCAGCCCCAGCATTTT. It is translated as CSVRANQPQHF. The full variable domain, completed using reference TRBV29-1 and TRBJ1-5, is SAVISQKPSRDICQRGTSLTIQCQVDSQVTMMFWYRQQPGQSLTLIATANQGSEATYESGFVIDKFPISRPNLTFSTLTVSNMSPEDSSIYLCSVRANQPQHFGDGTRLSIL.

This clonotype was counted ten times or more. J is TRBJ1-1 and V is TRBV7-2; D gene ambiguous. The germline gives CDR1 SGHTA, CDR2 FQGNSA. This CDR3 has 12 amino acids. Trimming stripped 3 bases from V and 7 bases from J, with 9 bases between. Here the CDR3 DNA reads TGTGCCAGCAGCTTTCCCTCCCGTGAAGCTTTCTTT. Translating it yields CASSFPSREAFF.

The table lists this clonotype with many counts. The chain couples TRBV7-2 to TRBJ1-5; TRBD1 matches 8 bases. The CDR3 contains 16 residues. J was trimmed by 4 bases and V by 1 base; bases with no gene match: 6. The V gene's germline CDR1 is SGHTA and CDR2 FQGNSA. CDR3 nucleotide sequence: TGTGCCAGCAGCTTAGTTTTAGGACAGGGAAATCAGCCCCAGCATTTT. Its translation is CASSLVLGQGNQPQHF.

This clonotype came up a few times. The rearrangement links TRBV10-3 to TRBJ1-3; a possible D gene is TRBD1 (6 bases). V shed 6 bases and J shed 3 bases, with 18 bases lying between them. This CDR3 has 16 amino acids. Per the germline V gene, CDR1 is ENHRY and CDR2 is SYGVKD. The CDR3 DNA reads as TGTGCCATCAGCGCCCCCGGGGGGGCCTATGGAAACACCATATATTTT. It translates to CAISAPGGAYGNTIYF.

The genes are TRBV29-1 and TRBJ2-5; 7 bases map to TRBD1. The CDR3 length is 12 residues. V shed 7 bases and J 5 bases; nucleotides not matched to a gene: 7. CDR1 and CDR2 (germline): SQVTM, ANQGSEA. This chain's CDR3 is CSARQGMETQYF. The CDR3 DNA reads TGCAGCGCCCGACAGGGTATGGAGACCCAGTACTTC.

The gene calls are TRBV29-1 and TRBJ2-7; the D is unclear. The CDR3 covers 14 residues. CDR1 and CDR2 from the germline V gene are SQVTM and ANQGSEA. V gave up 5 bases and J gave up 0 bases, with 14 bases separating them. This CDR3 reads CSVSASISSYEQYF. CDR3 coding DNA: TGCAGCGTTTCCGCGAGTATCTCCTCCTACGAGCAGTACTTC.

The table lists this clonotype with many counts. The chain employs TRBV7-2 and TRBJ2-7; 11 nucleotides match TRBD2. Germline CDR1 SGHTA, CDR2 FQGNSA. Trimming took 1 base from V and 2 from J; bases not matched to a gene: 10. The CDR3 totals 18 residues. The CDR3 coding sequence is TGTGCCAGCAGCTTAGTGGCTAGCGGGGGGACGATTACCTACGAGCAGTACTTC. It translates to CASSLVASGGTITYEQYF.

Ten or more counts support this clonotype. The chain carries TRBV7-2 and TRBJ1-2, with 8 bases lining up with TRBD1. Trimming took 6 bases from V and 6 from J; bases not matched to a gene: 12. CDR3 length equals 15 residues. Germline CDR1 is SGHTA and CDR2 is FQGNSA. DNA for the CDR3: TGTGCCAGCAGAATACGCGAGGGACAGGTGAATGGCTACACCTTC. Protein sequence: CASRIREGQVNGYTF.

The chain combines TRBV20-1 with TRBJ2-2; TRBD2 matches at 8 bases. Germline CDR1 DFQATT, CDR2 SNEGSKA (reference sequence). The CDR3 has 16 amino acids. With 3 bases clipped from V and 0 bases from J, the junction kept 6 bases outside the gene matches. The CDR3 loop is CSAREKLAANTGELFF. The DNA for the CDR3 is TGCAGTGCTAGGGAAAAACTAGCGGCGAACACCGGGGAGCTGTTTTTT.

This clonotype was seen ten or more times. The chain carries TRBV7-2 and TRBJ2-7; D possibly matches TRBD1 or TRBD2 (5 bases each). Germline assignment: CDR1 SGHTA and CDR2 FQGNSA. Trimming left V 1 base short and J 0 bases short, with 10 bases between. The CDR3 length is 15 residues. The CDR3 reads CASSLGGTDSYEQYF. CDR3 DNA sequence: TGTGCCAGCAGCTTAGGAGGGACCGACTCCTACGAGCAGTACTTC.

The table lists this clonotype with many counts. V and J are TRBV7-2 and TRBJ2-2, with 10 bases identical to TRBD1. Germline-derived CDR1 and CDR2 are SGHTA and FQGNSA. V dropped 5 bases and J dropped 2; count of bases not matched to a gene: 5. The CDR3 runs 16 residues. Here the CDR3 reads CASSLDRGYNTGELFF. CDR3 in DNA: TGTGCCAGCAGCCTGGACAGGGGGTATAACACCGGGGAGCTGTTTTTT. Based on the CDR3 plus reference TRBV7-2 and TRBJ2-2, the full variable domain is GAGVSQSPSNKVTEKGKDVELRCDPISGHTALYWYRQSLGQGLEFLIYFQGNSAPDKSGLPSDRFSAERTGGSVSTLTIQRTQQEDSAVYLCASSLDRGYNTGELFFGEGSRLTVL.

This clonotype has ten or more counts. J is TRBJ1-6 and V is TRBV2; TRBD1 matches 7 bases. Trimming removed 6 bases from V and 7 bases from J; junction bases left unmatched: 12. There are 16 residues in the CDR3. Germline V lookup: CDR1 SNHLY, CDR2 FYNNEI. The CDR3 is CASSAWGQRSNSPLHF. In DNA form, the CDR3 reads TGTGCCAGCAGCGCCTGGGGACAGAGGAGCAATTCACCCCTCCACTTT. The full variable domain, its missing parts supplied by reference TRBV2 and TRBJ1-6, is EPEVTQTPSHQVTQMGQEVILRCVPISNHLYFYWYRQILGQKVEFLVSFYNNEISEKSEIFDDQFSVERPDGSNFTLKIRSTKLEDSAMYFCASSAWGQRSNSPLHFGNGTRLTVT.

This clonotype was seen many times. The J gene is TRBJ1-2, the V gene TRBV10-3; a weak D match, TRBD1 (6 bases). Trimming took 2 bases from V and 8 from J, leaving 18 bases between them. Germline V gene data show CDR1 as ENHRY and CDR2 as SYGVKD. The length of the CDR3 is 15 residues. CDR3: CAISENREPSGGYTF. The CDR3 DNA reads TGTGCCATCAGTGAGAACAGGGAACCCTCGGGAGGCTACACCTTC.

This clonotype was seen a handful of times. This chain uses TRBV18 with TRBJ2-5; D might be TRBD1 (6 bases). The CDR3 is 13 residues long. The V and J ends lost 3 bases and 5 bases respectively, with 10 bases between them. Germline V gene sequence: CDR1 KGHSH, CDR2 LQKENI. The CDR3 loop is CASSPTRGETQYF. In DNA, the CDR3 is TGTGCCAGCTCACCTACGAGGGGGGAGACCCAGTACTTC.

This clonotype occurred many times. V and J are TRBV28 and TRBJ2-7; no clear D. V was shortened by 3 bases and J by 2 bases, with 8 bases between the two germline ends. This CDR3 region has 13 residues. Germline-derived CDR1 and CDR2 are MDHEN and SYDVKM. This CDR3 is CASSLGYPYEQYF. CDR3 nucleotide sequence: TGTGCCAGCAGTTTGGGGTATCCCTACGAGCAGTACTTC.

This clonotype was observed many times. The V and J genes are TRBV20-1 and TRBJ2-5, with a weak D call TRBD1 (6 bases). Germline V gene sequence: CDR1 DFQATT, CDR2 SNEGSKA (reference sequence). Trimming cost V 4 bases and J 5 bases, with 8 bases left between them. CDR3 length: 11 residues. The CDR3 loop is CSAIRGETQYF. The CDR3 DNA sequence: TGCAGTGCTATCAGGGGTGAGACCCAGTACTTC.

This clonotype was counted at least ten times. The J gene is TRBJ2-1, the V gene TRBV20-1; D might be TRBD2 (6 bases). CDR3 length equals 12 residues. The V end was cut by 0 bases, the J end by 9 bases, with 9 bases between. CDR1 DFQATT and CDR2 SNEGSKA come from the germline V gene (reference sequence). The CDR3 reads CSARDLGGEQFF. DNA of the CDR3: TGCAGTGCTAGAGATCTGGGGGGTGAGCAGTTCTTC.

This clonotype was seen ten or more times. The rearrangement joins TRBV4-1 to TRBJ1-1; D call uncertain. Germline values: CDR1 MGHRA, CDR2 YSYEKL. This CDR3 is built from 14 residues. V dropped 2 bases and J dropped 5 bases, with 12 bases sitting between them. CDR3 sequence: CASSQPVSGTEAFF. For the CDR3, the DNA is TGCGCCAGCAGCCAACCTGTATCGGGGACTGAAGCTTTCTTT.

This clonotype has ten or more counts. V gene TRBV4-3 combines with J gene TRBJ2-2; D gene uncertain. CDR3 length equals 13 residues. The V end lost 4 bases, the J end lost 4 bases, and 7 bases lay between the germline ends. Per the germline V gene, CDR1 is LGHNA and CDR2 is YSLEER. For the CDR3, the DNA is TGCGCCAGCAGCCTATTTCGCACCGGGGAGCTGTTTTTT. Its translation: CASSLFRTGELFF.

There are many counts of this clonotype. This sequence joins TRBV6-6 and TRBJ2-1; 12 bases map to TRBD1. V lost 2 bases to trimming and J lost 6 bases; unmatched junction nucleotides: 5. CDR3 length equals 16 residues. Germline assignment: CDR1 MNHNY and CDR2 SVGAGI (reference sequence). CDR3 coding DNA: TGTGCCAGCAGTTACCGGGGACAGGGGGCGGGCAATGAGCAGTTCTTC. Protein: CASSYRGQGAGNEQFF.